This T cell receptor (beta chain) was sequenced during a study of blood T cell repertoires in COVID-19. Study details: Sample material is recorded as cDNA or gDNA derived from T cells, B-cell-depleted T cells, or PBMCs.

Sequencing was performed with immunoSEQ multiplex PCR; in TCRdb, only in-frame clones are kept and a portion is missing. The sample includes about 230,000 clones, over 70% of them seen just once. This CDR3 is 10 amino acids long. The germline V gene encodes CDR1 SGDLS and CDR2 YYNGEE. V lost 9 bases, J lost 8 bases, and 11 bases lay in between. The rearrangement uses TRBV9 and TRBJ1-1, with a tentative D call TRBD1 (6 bases). The sequencing input was peripheral blood. This sequence was found in an elderly woman with acute or convalescent COVID-19. CDR3 nucleotides: TGTGCCATCCAGACAGGCGAAGCTTTCTTT. Encoded protein: CAIQTGEAFF. Supplemented by reference TRBV9 and TRBJ1-1, the full variable domain reads DSGVTQTPKHLITATGQRVTLRCSPRSGDLSVYWYQQSLDQGLQFLIQYYNGEERAKGNILERFSAQQFPDLHSELNLSSLELGDSALYFCAIQTGEAFFGQGTRLTVV.